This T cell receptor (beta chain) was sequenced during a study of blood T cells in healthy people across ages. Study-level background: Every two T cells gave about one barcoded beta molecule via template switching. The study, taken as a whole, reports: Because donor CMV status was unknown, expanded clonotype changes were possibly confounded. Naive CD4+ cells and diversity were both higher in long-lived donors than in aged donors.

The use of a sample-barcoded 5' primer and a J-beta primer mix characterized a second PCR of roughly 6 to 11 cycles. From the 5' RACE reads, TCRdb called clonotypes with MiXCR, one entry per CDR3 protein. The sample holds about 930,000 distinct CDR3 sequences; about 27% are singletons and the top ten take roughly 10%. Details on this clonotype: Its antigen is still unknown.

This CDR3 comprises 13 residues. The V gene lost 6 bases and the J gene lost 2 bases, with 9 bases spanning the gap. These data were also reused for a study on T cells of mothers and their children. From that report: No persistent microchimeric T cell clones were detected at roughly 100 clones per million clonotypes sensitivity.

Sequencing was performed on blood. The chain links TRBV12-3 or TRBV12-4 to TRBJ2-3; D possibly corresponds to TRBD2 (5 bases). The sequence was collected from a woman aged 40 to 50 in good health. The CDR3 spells CASRQTNTDTQYF. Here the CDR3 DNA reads TGTGCCAGCAGGCAGACTAACACAGATACGCAGTATTTT.